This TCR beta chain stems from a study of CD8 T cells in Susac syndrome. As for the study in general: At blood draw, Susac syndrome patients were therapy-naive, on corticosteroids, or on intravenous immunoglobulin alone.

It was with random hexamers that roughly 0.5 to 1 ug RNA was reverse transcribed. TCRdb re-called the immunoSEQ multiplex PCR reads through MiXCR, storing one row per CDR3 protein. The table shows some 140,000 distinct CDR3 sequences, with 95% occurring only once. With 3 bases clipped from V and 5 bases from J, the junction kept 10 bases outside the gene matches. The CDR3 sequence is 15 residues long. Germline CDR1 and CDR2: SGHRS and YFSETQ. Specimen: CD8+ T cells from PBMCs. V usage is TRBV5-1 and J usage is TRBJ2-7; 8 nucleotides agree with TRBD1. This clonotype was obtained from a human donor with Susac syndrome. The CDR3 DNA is TGCGCCAGCAGCTCGTCAGGGGGCGCCGGGGACGAGCAGTACTTC. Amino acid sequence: CASSSSGGAGDEQYF.